This T cell receptor (beta chain) was identified in a study of cytotoxic CD8 clonotypes in ibrutinib-treated CLL. Study-level background: Among the samples, the mean was about 270,000 productive templates and 94,082 productive rearrangements. Study-wide findings and caveats: Clonality was elevated at ibrutinib response and had returned toward baseline at progression.

As to this clone: Its cognate antigen is unknown.

TCR beta library input comprised about 1.8 micrograms of genomic DNA from cryopreserved PBMCs. The CDR3 is 17 amino acids. CDR1 is SGHAT and CDR2 is FQNNGV in the germline V gene. V was cut by 5 bases and J by 0 bases, with 17 bases left in between. A 1 in 200,000 to 1 in 1 million T cell depth was the sequencing target. Measured with immunoSEQ multiplex PCR; TCRdb has only the in-frame clones, and not every one. This table has roughly 150,000 clones, 70% to 85% appearing once. The chain couples TRBV11-2 to TRBJ1-5, with D perhaps matching TRBD1 (5 bases). Sequenced here: PBMCs, sampled after 12 months of ibrutinib treatment. The sequence was obtained from a human donor with chronic lymphocytic leukemia. CDR3 protein: CASSPGAGQNSNQPQHF. In DNA, the CDR3 is TGTGCCAGCAGCCCCGGGGCCGGACAAAATAGCAATCAGCCCCAGCATTTT.